The rows below give T cell receptor beta chains drawn from one sample of a study of cytomegalovirus exposure and HLA in healthy donors. Some clones are missing from TCRdb's copy, which holds only in-frame ones; the method was immunoSEQ multiplex PCR. The table records 200,000 to 250,000 clones, 65% to 80% of them present only once. Sequencing was performed on PBMCs. The receptors stem from a man aged 50-59 years in good health and CMV-seronegative. CDR3s include the opening cysteine and the closing phenylalanine or tryptophan. A D gene is named only where the DNA matches it firmly. Rows may omit the clone size; those that give it use once, few, many or a size class.

v_gene	j_gene	abundance	d_gene	CDR3aa	CDR3nt
TRBV18	TRBJ1-1	.	.	CASSPTGQSLTEAFF	TGTGCCAGCTCACCTACAGGACAGTCCCTCACTGAAGCTTTCTTT
TRBV5-1	TRBJ1-4	.	TRBD1	CASSLGQGITNEKLFF	TGCGCCAGCAGCCTGGGACAGGGGATAACTAATGAAAAACTGTTTTTT
TRBV2	TRBJ2-3	once	TRBD2	CASSELAGGLTDTQYF	TGTGCCAGCAGTGAACTAGCGGGAGGCCTCACAGATACGCAGTATTTT
TRBV2	TRBJ2-7	.	.	CASSVLLAVEQYF	TGTGCCAGCAGTGTTTTACTAGCTGTCGAGCAGTACTTC
TRBV29-1	TRBJ1-1	once	.	CSVDPHAGRTEAFF	TGCAGCGTTGATCCTCACGCAGGGCGCACTGAAGCTTTCTTT
TRBV15	TRBJ2-5	.	TRBD2	CATSRGSGREETQYF	TGTGCCACCAGCAGGGGGAGCGGGAGGGAAGAGACCCAGTACTTC
TRBV6-5	TRBJ1-2	few	TRBD1	CASSYPPQGARYGYTF	TGTGCCAGCAGTTACCCTCCACAGGGGGCTCGCTATGGCTACACCTTC
TRBV9	TRBJ1-2	.	.	CASSQTGTYGYTF	TGTGCCAGCAGCCAGACAGGTACTTATGGCTACACCTTC
TRBV5-1	TRBJ2-7	few	.	CASSLAGTLYEQYF	TGCGCCAGCAGCTTGGCAGGGACACTTTACGAGCAGTACTTC
TRBV19	TRBJ2-2	few	.	CASSSGNTGELFF	TGTGCCAGTAGTTCAGGGAACACCGGGGAGCTGTTTTTT
TRBV30	TRBJ2-7	.	TRBD2	CAWRGGAYEQYF	TGTGCCTGGAGGGGGGGGGCCTACGAGCAGTACTTC
TRBV5-1	TRBJ2-7	.	TRBD2	CASSSGLAAYEQYF	TGCGCCAGCAGCTCGGGACTAGCGGCCTACGAGCAGTACTTC
TRBV5-1	TRBJ2-3	.	.	CASSGGGGGTDTQYF	TGCGCCAGCAGCGGGGGAGGTGGGGGCACAGATACGCAGTATTTT
TRBV7-9	TRBJ1-2	.	.	CASSLGGGLYGYTF	TGTGCCAGCAGCTTAGGGGGGGGCCTCTATGGCTACACCTTC
TRBV28	TRBJ1-3	few	.	CASMQGPSGNTIYF	TGTGCCAGCATGCAGGGCCCCTCTGGAAACACCATATATTTT
TRBV2	TRBJ1-5	few	TRBD1	CASSGQGIGNQPQHF	TGTGCCAGCAGTGGACAGGGGATCGGTAATCAGCCCCAGCATTTT
TRBV27	TRBJ1-2	.	.	CASSFSGPMPYGYTF	TGTGCCAGCAGTTTTTCAGGGCCTATGCCCTATGGCTACACCTTC
TRBV6-1	TRBJ2-5	.	TRBD1	CASSGDRLYQETQYF	TGTGCCAGCAGTGGGGACAGATTGTACCAAGAGACCCAGTACTTC
TRBV27	TRBJ2-5	once	TRBD1	CASSLNRGRSETQYF	TGTGCCAGCAGTTTAAACAGGGGGCGTTCAGAGACCCAGTACTTC
TRBV4-1	TRBJ2-3	.	TRBD2	CASSQGGWTRRDTQYF	TGCGCCAGCAGCCAAGGGGGGTGGACTAGGCGAGATACGCAGTATTTT
TRBV30	TRBJ1-4	.	.	CAWRDQGSEKLFF	TGTGCCTGGAGGGATCAGGGAAGCGAAAAACTGTTTTTT
TRBV28	TRBJ1-2	.	TRBD1	CASSNGQGRYGYTF	TGTGCCAGCAGTAACGGACAGGGGAGATATGGCTACACCTTC
TRBV5-4	TRBJ2-4	.	TRBD2	CASSSSGLAKNIQYF	TGTGCCAGCAGCTCTAGCGGGTTAGCCAAAAACATTCAGTACTTC
TRBV7-9	TRBJ2-2	.	.	CASSFFRGLNTGELFF	TGTGCCAGCAGCTTCTTTAGGGGGTTGAACACCGGGGAGCTGTTTTTT
TRBV29-1	TRBJ2-1	.	TRBD1	CSVETGTGSNEQFF	TGCAGCGTTGAGACCGGGACAGGGTCCAATGAGCAGTTCTTC
TRBV11-3	TRBJ2-4	.	.	CASSLSMGRRGPPKNIQYF	TGTGCCAGCAGCTTATCCATGGGCAGAAGGGGTCCTCCCAAAAACATTCAGTACTTC
TRBV6-4	TRBJ2-1	few	TRBD2	CASSDSTSGSNEQFF	TGTGCCAGCAGTGACTCGACTAGCGGGAGCAATGAGCAGTTCTTC
TRBV19	TRBJ2-7	.	TRBD2	CASSIGGGQLREQYF	TGTGCCAGTAGTATCGGGGGGGGACAACTGCGCGAGCAGTACTTC
TRBV7-9	TRBJ1-3	.	TRBD1	CASSPRGLGNTIYF	TGTGCCAGCAGCCCTAGGGGGCTTGGAAACACCATATATTTT
TRBV28	TRBJ1-2	few	.	CASSLSLRGHGYTF	TGTGCCAGCAGCCTATCCTTACGGGGTCATGGCTACACCTTC
TRBV27	TRBJ2-7	.	TRBD2	CASSLGSGRFYEQYF	TGTGCCAGCAGTTTGGGTAGCGGGAGGTTCTACGAGCAGTACTTC
TRBV19	TRBJ2-7	.	TRBD1	CASSTGGTGRNEQYF	TGTGCCAGTAGTACAGGTGGGACAGGGCGCAACGAGCAGTACTTC
TRBV4-1	TRBJ1-1	.	.	CASSQPSGGNTEAFF	TGCGCCAGCAGCCAACCCTCGGGGGGGAACACTGAAGCTTTCTTT
TRBV5-4	TRBJ2-7	few	.	CASSFRGTYEQYF	TGTGCCAGCAGCTTCAGGGGAACCTACGAGCAGTACTTC
TRBV18	TRBJ2-1	.	TRBD1	CASSPVRGQYNEQFF	TGTGCCAGCTCACCAGTCAGGGGGCAATACAATGAGCAGTTCTTC
TRBV2	TRBJ1-3	.	TRBD1	CASGQDSGNTIYF	TGTGCCAGCGGACAGGACTCTGGAAACACCATATATTTT
TRBV7-7	TRBJ2-1	few	TRBD1	CASSSHLRDRGNEQFF	TGTGCCAGCAGCTCTCACCTCCGGGACAGGGGCAATGAGCAGTTCTTC
TRBV19	TRBJ2-3	.	TRBD2	CASSIDGSGIGENTQYF	TGTGCCAGTAGTATTGATGGTAGCGGGATCGGAGAGAATACGCAGTATTTT
TRBV28	TRBJ1-1	.	TRBD1	CASSTGGGGAEAFF	TGTGCCAGCAGCACAGGGGGCGGTGGGGCTGAAGCTTTCTTT
TRBV30	TRBJ1-1	.	TRBD1	CAWLTGQIEAFF	TGTGCCTGGTTAACGGGACAGATTGAAGCTTTCTTT
TRBV27	TRBJ2-7	.	TRBD1	CASRSGTGLREQYF	TGTGCCAGCAGGTCCGGGACAGGGCTGAGGGAGCAGTACTTC
TRBV4-1	TRBJ2-1	.	TRBD1	CASSQDSSGTAHGEQFF	TGCGCCAGCAGCCAAGATAGTTCGGGGACAGCCCACGGTGAGCAGTTCTTC
TRBV4-2	TRBJ2-2	.	.	CASSQGSVPGELFF	TGTGCCAGCAGCCAAGGGAGCGTTCCCGGGGAGCTGTTTTTT
TRBV27	TRBJ2-2	.	.	CASMRRRNTGELFF	TGTGCCAGCATGAGAAGGAGAAACACCGGGGAGCTGTTTTTT
TRBV6-5	TRBJ2-7	few	.	CASNHPSSYEQYF	TGTGCCAGCAACCATCCGAGCTCCTACGAGCAGTACTTC
TRBV6-1	TRBJ2-3	.	.	CASSEEAGTDTQYF	TGTGCCAGCAGTGAAGAGGCGGGTACAGATACGCAGTATTTT
TRBV29-1	TRBJ2-2	.	.	CSAGDSGELFF	TGCAGCGCCGGTGACTCCGGGGAGCTGTTTTTT
TRBV6-1	TRBJ1-2	few	.	CASTIRGGQEEGYTF	TGTGCCAGCACCATCCGGGGTGGGCAGGAGGAAGGCTACACCTTC
TRBV10-3	TRBJ2-3	.	TRBD2	CAISGFTSGRSADTQYF	TGTGCCATCAGCGGTTTTACTAGCGGGAGAAGCGCAGATACGCAGTATTTT
TRBV11-3	TRBJ2-1	.	TRBD2	CASSQGLAGDNEQFF	TGTGCCAGCAGCCAAGGACTAGCGGGTGACAATGAGCAGTTCTTC
TRBV5-1	TRBJ2-5	.	TRBD2	CASSLESGSRETQYF	TGCGCCAGCAGCTTGGAGAGCGGGAGCAGGGAGACCCAGTACTTC
TRBV27	TRBJ1-5	.	.	CASKQVGQLSNQPQHF	TGTGCCAGCAAACAGGTGGGTCAGCTGAGCAATCAGCCCCAGCATTTT
TRBV6-5	TRBJ2-3	.	.	CASSYQGTSTDTQYF	TGTGCCAGCAGTTACCAGGGGACCAGCACAGATACGCAGTATTTT
TRBV19	TRBJ2-7	.	.	CASTMDSGATYEQYF	TGTGCCAGTACCATGGATAGCGGAGCAACCTACGAGCAGTACTTC
TRBV27	TRBJ1-5	.	.	CASSLSSNQPQHF	TGTGCCAGCAGCCTGAGTAGCAATCAGCCCCAGCATTTT
TRBV9	TRBJ2-7	.	TRBD1	CASSPGDRLYEQYF	TGTGCCAGCAGCCCTGGGGACAGACTCTACGAGCAGTACTTC
TRBV2	TRBJ2-5	.	TRBD2	CASSPPGLAGEYQETQYF	TGTGCCAGCAGCCCTCCGGGACTAGCGGGGGAGTACCAAGAGACCCAGTACTTC
TRBV7-6	TRBJ2-5	few	.	CASSRQPWQQQETQYF	TGTGCCAGCAGCCGACAGCCTTGGCAACAGCAAGAGACCCAGTACTTC
TRBV28	TRBJ2-7	few	TRBD1	CASSRPGQAYEQYF	TGTGCCAGCAGTCGACCCGGACAGGCCTACGAGCAGTACTTC
TRBV15	TRBJ2-1	.	TRBD2	CATSGVGGKGYNEQFF	TGTGCCACCAGCGGCGTCGGGGGGAAGGGCTACAATGAGCAGTTCTTC